The next 11 T cell receptor beta chains were all read from a single sample in a study of OX40 agonist ivuxolimab in advanced cancers. The method was immunoSEQ multiplex PCR; TCRdb's version includes in-frame clones alone and lacks a portion of them. The repertoire holds roughly 35,000 clones, with approximately 79% as singletons. The source material was CD4+ or CD8+ T cells sorted from blood, sampled in a trial of the OX40 agonist ivuxolimab. The receptors derive from an adult with an advanced solid tumor such as melanoma, head and neck, liver or kidney cancer.

The chain carries TRBV7-8 and TRBJ2-2, with D maybe TRBD2 (6 bases). Germline assignment: CDR1 SGHVS and CDR2 FQNEAQ. The V gene lost 5 bases and the J gene lost 4 bases, with 14 bases spanning the gap. The CDR3 extends over 15 amino acids. The CDR3 sequence is CASSPLVGGTGELFF. The CDR3 region has the DNA TGTGCCAGCAGCCCCCTGGTCGGGGGCACCGGGGAGCTGTTTTTT.

The V gene is TRBV4-1, the J gene TRBJ2-2; 10 bases map to TRBD2. CDR1 and CDR2 from the germline V gene are MGHRA and YSYEKL. The ends lost 4 bases at V and 1 base at J; junction bases unmatched: 9. The CDR3 runs to 18 residues. The CDR3 is CASSRSIAGGRNTGELFF. The CDR3 region has the DNA TGCGCCAGCAGCCGTTCCATAGCGGGGGGAAGGAACACCGGGGAGCTGTTTTTT.

The chain recombines TRBV27 with TRBJ1-1; D might be TRBD1 (6 bases). The CDR3 covers 14 residues. Germline V CDR1 and CDR2: MNHEY, SMNVEV (reference sequence). Trimming cost V 5 bases and J 4 bases, with 14 bases left between them. CDR3 residues: CASSRAGGGTEAFF. The CDR3 nucleotides read TGTGCCAGCAGTCGGGCTGGAGGGGGCACTGAAGCTTTCTTT.

The chain recombines TRBV6-5 with TRBJ1-2; D unresolved. The V gene's germline CDR1 is MNHEY and CDR2 SVGAGI. This CDR3 contains 14 residues. Trimming shortened V by 4 bases and J by 5 bases, and 14 bases separated the two germline ends. The CDR3 DNA is TGTGCCAGCAGTTTTCGAAGAACTGCGTATGGCTACACCTTC. Encoded protein: CASSFRRTAYGYTF.

This chain uses TRBV5-4 with TRBJ1-1, with D unclear. Trimming took off 1 base at V and 6 bases at J, with 16 bases between the two ends. CDR1 and CDR2 (germline): SGHNT, YYREEE (reference sequence). This CDR3 contains 15 residues. CDR3 region: CASSLPVPVMAEAFF. The CDR3 nucleotides are TGTGCCAGCAGCTTGCCAGTTCCCGTCATGGCTGAAGCTTTCTTT.

The chain has TRBV5-1 and TRBJ1-4; D may be TRBD1 (6 bases). The CDR3 has 14 amino acids. CDR1 and CDR2 from the germline V gene are SGHRS and YFSETQ. Trimming cost V 6 bases and J 7 bases, with 16 bases left between them. CDR3 residues: CASTRGEGGEKLFF. The DNA of the CDR3 is TGCGCCAGCACAAGAGGGGAAGGGGGTGAAAAACTGTTTTTT.

The chain has TRBV11-3 and TRBJ2-5; 12 nucleotides match TRBD2. The V gene end was trimmed by 5 bases and the J gene end by 5 bases; junction bases not matched to a gene: 6. This CDR3 region has 15 residues. Germline-derived CDR1 and CDR2 are SGHNT and YENEEA. The CDR3 nucleotides are TGTGCCAGCAGCATGACTAGCGGGGGTCGGGAGACCCAGTACTTC. Translation: CASSMTSGGRETQYF.

This chain joins TRBV7-9 and TRBJ2-2; TRBD2 matches at 8 bases. CDR1 is SEHNR and CDR2 is FQNEAQ in the germline V gene (reference sequence). This CDR3 has 15 amino acids. Unmatched junction bases numbered 7, after V lost 4 bases and J lost 6 bases. For the CDR3, the DNA is TGTGCCAGCAGCTCGGGGTTAGCGGGGCCCGGGGAGCTGTTTTTT. It yields the protein CASSSGLAGPGELFF.

This clone was observed a single time. This chain links TRBV5-1 with TRBJ1-2; D is ambiguous. V was trimmed by 1 base and J by 2 bases, leaving 15 bases between them. Germline CDR1 reads SGHRS; CDR2 reads YFSETQ. The CDR3 runs 16 residues. CDR3 nucleotides: TGCGCCAGCAGCTTGAGTGGGCAGTTGGCGAACTATGGCTACACCTTC. Residues: CASSLSGQLANYGYTF.

This chain links TRBV7-9 with TRBJ1-2; 10 nucleotides align to TRBD1. Looked up from germline, CDR1 is SEHNR and CDR2 is FQNEAQ (reference sequence). Trimming removed 1 base from V and 8 bases from J; junction bases left unmatched: 10. The CDR3 sequence is 16 residues long. CDR3 amino acids: CASSLGTGGSLGGYTF. DNA for the CDR3: TGTGCCAGCAGCTTAGGGACAGGGGGTAGTCTTGGCGGCTACACCTTC.

CDR3 nucleotides: TGCGCCAGCAGCTTGGAGTACGAGCAGTACTTC. Amino acid sequence: CASSLEYEQYF. The V call is TRBV5-1, the J call TRBJ2-7; D is unresolved. CDR1 SGHRS and CDR2 YFSETQ come from the germline V gene. The CDR3 length is 11 residues. The V and J ends lost 0 bases and 4 bases respectively, with 2 bases between them.